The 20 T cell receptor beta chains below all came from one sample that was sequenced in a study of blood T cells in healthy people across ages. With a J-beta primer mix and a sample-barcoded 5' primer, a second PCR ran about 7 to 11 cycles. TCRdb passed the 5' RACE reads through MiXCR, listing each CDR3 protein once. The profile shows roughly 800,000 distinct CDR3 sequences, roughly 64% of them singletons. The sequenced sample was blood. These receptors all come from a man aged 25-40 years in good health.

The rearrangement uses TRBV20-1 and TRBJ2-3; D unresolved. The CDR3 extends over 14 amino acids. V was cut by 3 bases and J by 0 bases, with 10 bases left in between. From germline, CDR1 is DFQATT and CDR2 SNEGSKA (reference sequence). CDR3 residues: CSARTNPSTDTQYF. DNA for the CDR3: TGCAGTGCTAGGACAAACCCTAGCACAGATACGCAGTATTTT.

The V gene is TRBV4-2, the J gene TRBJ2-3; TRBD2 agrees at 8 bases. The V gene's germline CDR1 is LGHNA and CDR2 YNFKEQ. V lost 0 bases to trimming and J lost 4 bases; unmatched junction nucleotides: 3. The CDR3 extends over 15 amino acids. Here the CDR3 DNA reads TGTGCCAGCAGCCAAGAGCAGCGGGGGCCAGATACGCAGTATTTT. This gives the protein CASSQEQRGPDTQYF.

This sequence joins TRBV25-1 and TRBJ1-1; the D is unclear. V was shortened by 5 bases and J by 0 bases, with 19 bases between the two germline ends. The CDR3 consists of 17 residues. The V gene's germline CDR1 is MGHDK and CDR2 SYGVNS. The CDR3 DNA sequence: TGTGCCAGCAGTCAAAGGACCGGGAAGACAATGAACACTGAAGCTTTCTTT. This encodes CASSQRTGKTMNTEAFF.

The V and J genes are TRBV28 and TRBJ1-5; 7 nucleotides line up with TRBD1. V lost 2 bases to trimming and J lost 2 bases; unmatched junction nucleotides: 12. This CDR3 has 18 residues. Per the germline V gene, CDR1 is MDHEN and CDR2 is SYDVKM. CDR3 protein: CASSLGWTGGVRNQPQHF. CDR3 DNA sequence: TGTGCCAGCAGTTTAGGATGGACAGGTGGGGTACGCAATCAGCCCCAGCATTTT.

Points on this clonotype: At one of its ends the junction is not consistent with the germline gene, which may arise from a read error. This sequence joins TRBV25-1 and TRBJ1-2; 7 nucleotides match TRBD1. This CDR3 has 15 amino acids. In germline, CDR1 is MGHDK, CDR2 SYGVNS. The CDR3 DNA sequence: TGTGCCGGCAGTGGGTATACAGGGGTCTACTATGGCTACACCTTC. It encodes CAGSGYTGVYYGYTF.

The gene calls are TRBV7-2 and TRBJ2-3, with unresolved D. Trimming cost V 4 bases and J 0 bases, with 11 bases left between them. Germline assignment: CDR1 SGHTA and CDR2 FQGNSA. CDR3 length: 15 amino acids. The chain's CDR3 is CASSSQASSTDTQYF. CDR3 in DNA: TGTGCCAGCAGCTCGCAGGCTTCTAGCACAGATACGCAGTATTTT.

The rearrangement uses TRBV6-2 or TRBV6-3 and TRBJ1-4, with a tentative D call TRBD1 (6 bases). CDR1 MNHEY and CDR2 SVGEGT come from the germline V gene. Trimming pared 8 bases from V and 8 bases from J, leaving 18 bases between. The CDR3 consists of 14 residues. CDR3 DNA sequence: TGTGCCAGCTCTCGGAGGGGGTATAAGGAAAAACTGTTTTTT. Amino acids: CASSRRGYKEKLFF.

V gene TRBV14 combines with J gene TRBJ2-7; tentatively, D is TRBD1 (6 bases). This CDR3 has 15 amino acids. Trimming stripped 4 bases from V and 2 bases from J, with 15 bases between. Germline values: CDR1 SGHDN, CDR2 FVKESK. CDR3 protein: CASSPLGGLAYEQYF. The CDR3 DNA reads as TGTGCCAGCAGCCCCCTAGGGGGTCTGGCCTACGAGCAGTACTTC.

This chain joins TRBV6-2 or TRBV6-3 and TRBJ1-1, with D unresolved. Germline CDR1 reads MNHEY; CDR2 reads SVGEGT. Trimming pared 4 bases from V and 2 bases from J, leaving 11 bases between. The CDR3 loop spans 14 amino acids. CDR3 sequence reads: CASSSTLGNTEAFF. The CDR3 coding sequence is TGTGCCAGCAGTTCCACGTTGGGAAACACTGAAGCTTTCTTT.

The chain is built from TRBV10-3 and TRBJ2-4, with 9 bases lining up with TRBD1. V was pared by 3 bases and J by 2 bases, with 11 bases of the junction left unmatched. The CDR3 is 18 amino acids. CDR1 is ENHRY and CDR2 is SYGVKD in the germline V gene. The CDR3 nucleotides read TGTGCCATCAGTGAAGCTCTTTCCGGGACAGGGACCAAAAACATTCAGTACTTC. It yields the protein CAISEALSGTGTKNIQYF.

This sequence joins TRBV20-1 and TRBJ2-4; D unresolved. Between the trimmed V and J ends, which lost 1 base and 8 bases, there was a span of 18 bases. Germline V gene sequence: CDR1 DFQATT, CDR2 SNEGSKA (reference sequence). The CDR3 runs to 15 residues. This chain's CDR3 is CSARGLLGRADIQYF. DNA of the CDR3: TGCAGTGCTAGAGGTCTTCTGGGTCGGGCCGACATTCAGTACTTC.

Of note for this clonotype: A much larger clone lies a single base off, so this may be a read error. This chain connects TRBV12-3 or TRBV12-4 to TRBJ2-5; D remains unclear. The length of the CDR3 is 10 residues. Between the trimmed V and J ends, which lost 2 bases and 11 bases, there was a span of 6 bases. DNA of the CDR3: TGTGCCAGCAGTTTATTGACGCAGTACTTC. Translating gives CASSLLTQYF.

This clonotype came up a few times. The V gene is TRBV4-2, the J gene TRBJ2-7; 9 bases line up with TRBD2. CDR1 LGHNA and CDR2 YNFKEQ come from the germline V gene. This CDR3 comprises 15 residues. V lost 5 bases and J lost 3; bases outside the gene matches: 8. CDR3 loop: CASSLTSSGNYEQYF. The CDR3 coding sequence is TGTGCCAGCAGCTTAACCTCTAGCGGGAACTACGAGCAGTACTTC.

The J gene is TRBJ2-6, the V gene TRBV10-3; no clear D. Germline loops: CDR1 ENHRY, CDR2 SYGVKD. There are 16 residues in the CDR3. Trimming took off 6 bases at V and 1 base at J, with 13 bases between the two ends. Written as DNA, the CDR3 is TGTGCCATCAGCCGAGCTGAGCTATCTGGGGCCAACGTCCTGACTTTC. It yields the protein CAISRAELSGANVLTF.

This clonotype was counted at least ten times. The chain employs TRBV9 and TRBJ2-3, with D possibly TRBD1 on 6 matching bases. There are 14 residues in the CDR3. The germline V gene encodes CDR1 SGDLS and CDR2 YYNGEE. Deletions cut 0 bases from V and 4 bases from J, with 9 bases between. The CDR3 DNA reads TGTGCCAGCAGCGTAGTGGGGGCGGCAGATACGCAGTATTTT. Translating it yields CASSVVGAADTQYF.

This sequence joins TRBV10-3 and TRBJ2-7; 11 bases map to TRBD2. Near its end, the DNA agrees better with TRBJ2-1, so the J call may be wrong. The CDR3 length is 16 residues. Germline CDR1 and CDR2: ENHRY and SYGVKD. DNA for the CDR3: TGTGCCATCATGCCAGCCACTAGCGGGAGCGTCAATGAGCAGTTCTTC. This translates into CAIMPATSGSVNEQFF.

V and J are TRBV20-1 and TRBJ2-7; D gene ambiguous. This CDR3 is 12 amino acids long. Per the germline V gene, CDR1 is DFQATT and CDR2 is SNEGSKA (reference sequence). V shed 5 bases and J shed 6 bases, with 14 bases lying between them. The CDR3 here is CSAGLRSVEQYF. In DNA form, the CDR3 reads TGCAGTGCTGGTCTGAGAAGCGTCGAGCAGTACTTC.

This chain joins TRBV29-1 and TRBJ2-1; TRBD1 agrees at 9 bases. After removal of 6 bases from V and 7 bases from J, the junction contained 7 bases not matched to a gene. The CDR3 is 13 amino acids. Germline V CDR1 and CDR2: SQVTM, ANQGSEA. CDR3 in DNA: TGCAGCGTGACCCCACAGGGGGCTAATGAGCAGTTCTTC. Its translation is CSVTPQGANEQFF.

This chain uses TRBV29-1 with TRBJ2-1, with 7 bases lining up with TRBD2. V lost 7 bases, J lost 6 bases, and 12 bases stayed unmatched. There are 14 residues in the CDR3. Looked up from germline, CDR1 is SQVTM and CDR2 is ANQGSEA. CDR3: CSADRAGVSNEQFF. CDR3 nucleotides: TGCAGCGCCGACCGGGCGGGAGTCAGCAATGAGCAGTTCTTC.

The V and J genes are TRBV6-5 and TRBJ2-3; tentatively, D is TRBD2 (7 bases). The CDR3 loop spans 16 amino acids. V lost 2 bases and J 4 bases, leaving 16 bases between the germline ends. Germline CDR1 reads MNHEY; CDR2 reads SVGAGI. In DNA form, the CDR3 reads TGTGCCAGCAGTTACAGGGGGGCGGGAGCGTCAGATACGCAGTATTTT. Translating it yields CASSYRGAGASDTQYF.